There are many counts of the clone carrying this T cell receptor beta chain. The antigen remains undetermined. This sample was taken from a study of T cells in Graves' hyperthyroidism and ophthalmopathy. Overall study context: Peripheral blood was drawn at first diagnosis, prior to all treatment.

Whole-study results and caveats: Model-based prediction identified ophthalmopathy a median approximately 6.2 months prior to its onset.

Diagnoses used clinical symptoms, serum thyroxine and TRAb, thyroid ultrasound and orbital computed tomography. It was 10 ml of fresh peripheral blood that supplied the PBMCs. CDR3 length: 15 amino acids. The V end lost 3 bases, the J end lost 5 bases, and 14 bases lay between the germline ends. RNA transcripts yielded amplified TCR beta CDR3 regions. The TCR CDR3 first-round RT-PCR relied on the HTBI primer set. TCRdb re-called the multiplex PCR reads with MiXCR, one entry per CDR3 protein. The sample has fewer than 350,000 distinct CDR3 sequences, 13% to 15% seen once. The V call is TRBV12-3 or TRBV12-4, the J call TRBJ1-5; TRBD1 is a possible D gene (5 bases). The sequenced sample consisted of blood. The clonotype was recovered from a woman between 45 and 65 years old with Graves' hyperthyroidism that later progressed to Graves' ophthalmopathy. The CDR3 here is CASSFAGRVDQPQHF. The DNA of the CDR3 is TGTGCCAGCAGTTTTGCAGGGCGGGTGGATCAGCCCCAGCATTTT.